Shown below are 10 T cell receptor beta chains from a single sample sequenced in a study of naive and memory T cell subsets. Four PCR rounds used nested alpha and beta constant region primers plus the SP2 primer. TCRdb re-derived calls from the 5' RACE reads in MiXCR, one entry per CDR3 protein. The sample carries 50,000 or so distinct CDR3 sequences, 7.2% recorded once. An oligonucleotide containing a UMI was ligated to the 3' end of TCR cDNA. The receptors derive from a male donor in good health.

This clonotype occurred many times. The chain uses TRBV25-1 and TRBJ2-1; the D gene could be TRBD1 or TRBD2 (6 bases each). Germline CDR1 is MGHDK and CDR2 is SYGVNS. The length of the CDR3 is 16 residues. Trimming removed 4 bases from V and 0 bases from J, with 13 bases in between. The CDR3 nucleotides are TGTGCCAGCAGTGGTTGGGGGGCCAGCTCCTACAATGAGCAGTTCTTC. Residues: CASSGWGASSYNEQFF.

The chain is built from TRBV20-1 and TRBJ2-1; no clear D. From germline, CDR1 is DFQATT and CDR2 SNEGSKA (reference sequence). This CDR3 has 12 amino acids. Trimming took off 0 bases at V and 8 bases at J, with 8 bases between the two ends. The CDR3 DNA sequence: TGCAGTGCTAGAGATTCCCAGCATGAGCAGTTCTTC. Amino acids: CSARDSQHEQFF.

This clonotype was seen repeatedly, ten times or more. This chain joins TRBV11-2 and TRBJ1-1; unclear D gene. Germline CDR1 reads SGHAT; CDR2 reads FQNNGV. With 1 base removed from V and 6 bases from J, the gap between germline ends came to 9 bases. This CDR3 contains 13 residues. The CDR3 nucleotides are TGTGCCAGCAGCTTAGGGGTGGTCGCTGAAGCTTTCTTT. Its translation is CASSLGVVAEAFF.

This clonotype was picked up a small number of times. V usage is TRBV2 and J usage is TRBJ2-7; tentative D call: TRBD1 (5 bases). This CDR3 contains 14 residues. Between the trimmed V and J ends, which lost 3 bases and 3 bases, there was a span of 12 bases. Germline loops: CDR1 SNHLY, CDR2 FYNNEI. CDR3 sequence reads: CASSDLEGVYEQYF. For the CDR3, the DNA is TGTGCCAGCAGTGATTTAGAAGGGGTCTACGAGCAGTACTTC.

This chain uses TRBV20-1 with TRBJ2-1, with 15 bases aligning to TRBD2. CDR1 is DFQATT and CDR2 is SNEGSKA in the germline V gene (reference sequence). The length of the CDR3 is 18 residues. With 7 bases clipped from V and 1 base from J, the junction kept 11 bases outside the gene matches. CDR3 loop: CSGGTSGRPSVSYNEQFF. The CDR3 coding sequence is TGCAGTGGGGGGACTAGCGGGAGGCCCAGCGTTTCCTACAATGAGCAGTTCTTC.

This clonotype was picked up a small number of times. The V call is TRBV7-8, the J call TRBJ2-5; 10 bases are shared with TRBD2. Germline assignment: CDR1 SGHVS and CDR2 FQNEAQ. The V gene end was trimmed by 3 bases and the J gene end by 5 bases; junction bases not matched to a gene: 9. The CDR3 has 16 residues. The DNA for the CDR3 is TGTGCCAGCAGCTTTGGGCTAGCGGGGGATGGGGAGACCCAGTACTTC. It specifies CASSFGLAGDGETQYF. The full variable domain, completed using reference TRBV7-8 and TRBJ2-5, is GAGVSQSPRYKVAKRGQDVALRCDPISGHVSLFWYQQALGQGPEFLTYFQNEAQLDKSGLPSDRFFAERPEGSVSTLKIQRTQQEDSAVYLCASSFGLAGDGETQYFGPGTRLLVL.

This clonotype occurred many times. This chain connects TRBV6-4 to TRBJ2-2; weak D call: TRBD1 (6 bases). Germline V gene data show CDR1 as MRHNA and CDR2 as SNTAGT. V lost 4 bases, J lost 4 bases, and 19 bases lay in between. There are 17 residues in the CDR3. CDR3 in amino acids: CASSALTGIGGTGELFF. The CDR3 DNA follows: TGTGCCAGCAGTGCCCTCACAGGGATTGGGGGCACCGGGGAGCTGTTTTTT.

V usage is TRBV19 and J usage is TRBJ2-1, with a possible D match to TRBD2 (5 bases). Per germline, CDR1 LNHDA and CDR2 SQIVND (reference sequence). This CDR3 contains 16 residues. V shed 3 bases and J shed 0 bases, with 12 bases lying between them. CDR3 amino acids: CASSIMDLSSYNEQFF. CDR3 nucleotide sequence: TGTGCCAGTAGTATTATGGACTTAAGCTCCTACAATGAGCAGTTCTTC. The full variable domain, rest sourced from reference TRBV19 and TRBJ2-1, is DGGITQSPKYLFRKEGQNVTLSCEQNLNHDAMYWYRQDPGQGLRLIYYSQIVNDFQKGDIAEGYSVSREKKESFPLTVTSAQKNPTAFYLCASSIMDLSSYNEQFFGPGTRLTVL.

At least ten counts were recorded for this clonotype. This chain uses TRBV12-3 or TRBV12-4 with TRBJ2-1, with TRBD2 matching 7 bases. This CDR3 region has 14 residues. Losses at the gene ends were 6 bases for V and 6 bases for J; bases not matched to a gene: 8. In DNA form, the CDR3 reads TGTGCCAGCAGCGGGGGACTATACCTCAATGAGCAGTTCTTC. Translated, it gives CASSGGLYLNEQFF.

This clonotype was counted ten times or more. The genes are TRBV28 and TRBJ2-1; possible D gene TRBD1, 6 bases. Germline V CDR1 and CDR2: MDHEN, SYDVKM. V was clipped by 6 bases and J by 8 bases, with 11 bases between them. The CDR3 has 12 residues. The CDR3 sequence: CASSSRGYEQFF. The CDR3 DNA follows: TGTGCCAGCAGCTCCAGGGGTTATGAGCAGTTCTTC.